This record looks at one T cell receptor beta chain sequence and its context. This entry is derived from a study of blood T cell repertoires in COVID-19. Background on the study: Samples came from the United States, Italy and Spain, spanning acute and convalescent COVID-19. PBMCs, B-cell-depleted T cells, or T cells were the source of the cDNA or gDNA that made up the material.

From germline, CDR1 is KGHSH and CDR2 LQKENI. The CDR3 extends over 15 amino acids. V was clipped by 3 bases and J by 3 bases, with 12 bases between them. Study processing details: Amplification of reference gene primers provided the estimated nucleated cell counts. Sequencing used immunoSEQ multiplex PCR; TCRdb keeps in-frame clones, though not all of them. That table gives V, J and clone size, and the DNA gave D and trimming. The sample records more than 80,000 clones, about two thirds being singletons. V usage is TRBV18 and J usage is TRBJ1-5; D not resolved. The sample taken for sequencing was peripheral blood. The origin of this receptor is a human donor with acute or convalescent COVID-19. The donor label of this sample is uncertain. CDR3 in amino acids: CASSPGALINQPQHF. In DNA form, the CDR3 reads TGTGCCAGCTCACCTGGAGCCCTGATCAATCAGCCCCAGCATTTT.